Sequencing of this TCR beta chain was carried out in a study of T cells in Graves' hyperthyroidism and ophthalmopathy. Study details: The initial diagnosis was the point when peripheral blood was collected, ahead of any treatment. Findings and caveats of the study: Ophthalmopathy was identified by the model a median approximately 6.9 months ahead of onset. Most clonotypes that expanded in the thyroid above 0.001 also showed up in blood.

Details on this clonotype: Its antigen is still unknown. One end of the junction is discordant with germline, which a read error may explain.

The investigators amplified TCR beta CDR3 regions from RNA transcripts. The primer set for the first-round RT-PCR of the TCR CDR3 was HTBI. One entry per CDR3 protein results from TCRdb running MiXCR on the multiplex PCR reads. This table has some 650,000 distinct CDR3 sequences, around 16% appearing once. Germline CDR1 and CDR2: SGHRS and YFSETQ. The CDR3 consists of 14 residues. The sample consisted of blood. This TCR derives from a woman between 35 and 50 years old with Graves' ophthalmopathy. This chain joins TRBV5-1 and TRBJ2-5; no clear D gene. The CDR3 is CASRPDMVEETQYF. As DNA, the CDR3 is TGCGCCAGCCGCCCAGACATGGTAGAAGAGACCCAATACTTC. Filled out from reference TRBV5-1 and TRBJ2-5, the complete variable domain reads KAGVTQTPRYLIKTRGQQVTLSCSPISGHRSVSWYQQTPGQGLQFLFEYFSETQRNKGNFPGRFSGRQFSNSRSEMNVSTLELGDSALYLCASRPDMVEETQYFGPGTRLLVL.